These 25 T cell receptor beta chains share one sample of origin, sequenced in a study of blood T cells in healthy people across ages. The authors ran a second PCR of 7 to 11 cycles using a sample-barcoded 5' primer and a J-beta primer mix. TCRdb re-derived calls from the 5' RACE reads in MiXCR, one entry per CDR3 protein. The sample holds about a million distinct CDR3 sequences, roughly half seen once. Sequencing was done on a sample of blood. These receptors all come from a woman aged 60-75 years in good health.

The gene calls are TRBV4-3 and TRBJ2-7; perhaps TRBD2 as D (5 bases). Per the germline V gene, CDR1 is LGHNA and CDR2 is YSLEER. This CDR3 contains 16 residues. Trimming left V 0 bases short and J 5 bases short, with 17 bases between. The CDR3 loop is CASSQDVTSGKNEQYF. CDR3 coding DNA: TGCGCCAGCAGCCAAGATGTTACGTCGGGGAAGAACGAGCAGTACTTC.

The rearrangement joins TRBV28 to TRBJ2-3, with TRBD2 matching 7 bases. The CDR3 runs 16 residues. Germline loops: CDR1 MDHEN, CDR2 SYDVKM. The V gene end was trimmed by 6 bases and the J gene end by 3 bases; junction bases not matched to a gene: 12. Here the CDR3 reads CASSSQASGLTDTQYF. The CDR3 nucleotides are TGTGCCAGCAGCTCCCAAGCTAGCGGCCTAACAGATACGCAGTATTTT.

This chain connects TRBV29-1 to TRBJ2-5; tentatively, D is TRBD1 or TRBD2 (7 bases each). The germline V gene has CDR1 SQVTM and CDR2 ANQGSEA. V lost 8 bases to trimming and J lost 11 bases, with 24 bases between them. This CDR3 contains 13 residues. CDR3 region: CSSRQGGNNEQYF. The CDR3, as DNA: TGCAGCTCCAGACAGGGAGGGAACAATGAGCAGTACTTC. Complete variable domain (other parts from reference TRBV29-1 and TRBJ2-5): SAVISQKPSRDICQRGTSLTIQCQVDSQVTMMFWYRQQPGQSLTLIATANQGSEATYESGFVIDKFPISRPNLTFSTLTVSNMSPEDSSIYLCSSRQGGNNEQYFGPGTRLLVL.

This clonotype has only a few counts. This chain connects TRBV4-3 to TRBJ1-5; D is possibly TRBD1 (6 bases). Germline CDR1 is LGHNA and CDR2 is YSLEER. Trimming took 0 bases from V and 7 from J, leaving 16 bases between them. The CDR3 extends over 16 amino acids. CDR3 loop: CASSQDGGAWDQPQHF. In nucleotides, the CDR3 is TGCGCCAGCAGCCAAGATGGGGGGGCTTGGGACCAGCCCCAGCATTTT.

This clonotype has a handful of counts. V and J are TRBV7-2 and TRBJ2-5, with TRBD2 matching over 9 bases. V was clipped by 11 bases and J by 4 bases; unmatched bases: 8. Germline V gene data show CDR1 as SGHTA and CDR2 as FQGNSA. CDR3 length equals 13 residues. The CDR3, as DNA: TGTGCCGTGCACAGCGGGAGGTTAGAGACCCAGTACTTC. This encodes CAVHSGRLETQYF.

The table lists this clonotype with a few counts. The CDR3 spells CASSPLRQGVETQYF. DNA for the CDR3: TGTGCCAGCAGCCCACTGAGACAGGGGGTTGAGACCCAGTACTTC. The rearrangement uses TRBV13 and TRBJ2-7, with 9 bases matching TRBD1. With the DNA end fitting TRBJ2-5 better, the J assignment may be wrong. Germline-derived CDR1 and CDR2 are PRHDT and FYEKMQ (reference sequence). The CDR3 has 15 residues.

This clonotype was found a few times. The chain is built from TRBV21-1 and TRBJ2-2; the table's D gene call, TRBD2, was not cross checked with the DNA. TRBV21-1 is a listed pseudogene. The CDR3 totals 18 residues. CDR3 nucleotide sequence: TGTGCCAGCAGCGACCGGGACTCCTCTTCTACTTACACCGGGGAGCTGTTTTTT. Translation: CASSDRDSSSTYTGELFF.

The rearrangement uses TRBV28 and TRBJ2-6; 7 bases align to TRBD2. J gave up 0 bases and V 7 bases, and 12 bases lay outside the gene matches. This CDR3 spans 18 amino acids. Germline CDR1 MDHEN, CDR2 SYDVKM. In DNA, the CDR3 is TGTGCCAGCACCCCGGGGGGATTGTTTACCTCTGGGGCCAACGTCCTGACTTTC. Translation gives CASTPGGLFTSGANVLTF.

The chain is built from TRBV3-1 and TRBJ2-4; 8 bases match TRBD2. Per germline, CDR1 LGHDT and CDR2 YNNKEL (reference sequence). The ends lost 6 bases at V and 4 bases at J; junction bases unmatched: 5. There are 14 residues in the CDR3. The CDR3 here is CASSQTSVKNIQYF. As DNA, the CDR3 is TGTGCCAGCAGTCAGACTAGCGTGAAAAACATTCAGTACTTC. Full variable domain (outside the CDR3, taken from reference TRBV3-1 and TRBJ2-4): DTAVSQTPKYLVTQMGNDKSIKCEQNLGHDTMYWYKQDSKKFLKIMFSYNNKELIINETVPNRFSPKSPDKAHLNLHINSLELGDSAVYFCASSQTSVKNIQYFGAGTRLSVL.

V usage is TRBV12-3 or TRBV12-4 and J usage is TRBJ1-5; 9 nucleotides align to TRBD1. This CDR3 comprises 15 residues. V lost 5 bases, J lost 4 bases, and 6 bases stayed unmatched. Written as DNA, the CDR3 is TGTGCCAGCAGTAAGACAGGGGGGCAAAATCAGCCCCAGCATTTT. It encodes CASSKTGGQNQPQHF.

The table lists this clonotype with a count of one. The gene calls are TRBV19 and TRBJ2-6, with a possible D match to TRBD1 (6 bases). Trimming cost V 5 bases and J 3 bases, with 14 bases left between them. The CDR3 is 16 amino acids. From germline, CDR1 is LNHDA and CDR2 SQIVND (reference sequence). Here the CDR3 DNA reads TGTGCCAGTAGTTTAACAGGGAATTTTGGGGCCAACGTCCTGACTTTC. The encoded protein is CASSLTGNFGANVLTF.

This chain connects TRBV11-3 to TRBJ2-1, with a tentative D call TRBD2 (6 bases). CDR3 length: 18 residues. The germline V gene encodes CDR1 SGHNT and CDR2 YENEEA. The ends were cut back, 2 bases at V and 8 bases at J, with 25 bases in the middle. The CDR3 is CASSLTVEDSGRFHEQFF. DNA for the CDR3: TGTGCCAGCAGCTTAACCGTAGAGGATAGCGGACGGTTCCATGAGCAGTTCTTC.

The V and J genes are TRBV27 and TRBJ1-2, with D possibly being TRBD1 (6 bases). The CDR3 loop spans 17 amino acids. Germline CDR1 is MNHEY and CDR2 is SMNVEV (reference sequence). The V gene lost 2 bases and the J gene lost 2 bases, with 18 bases spanning the gap. CDR3 residues: CASSLPYNQGLNYGYTF. The CDR3 coding sequence is TGTGCCAGCAGTTTACCGTACAACCAGGGGCTGAACTATGGCTACACCTTC.

The chain has TRBV20-1 and TRBJ1-2; 9 bases align to TRBD1. Trimming took 8 bases from V and 4 from J; bases not matched to a gene: 11. This CDR3 contains 14 residues. The V gene's germline CDR1 is DFQATT and CDR2 SNEGSKA (reference sequence). CDR3 bases: TGCAGTTCCCCACCGGGACAGGGCCGCTATGGCTACACCTTC. Translated, it gives CSSPPGQGRYGYTF.

The rearrangement links TRBV3-1 to TRBJ1-2; 7 nucleotides line up with TRBD1. CDR1 is LGHDT, CDR2 YNNKEL, per germline (reference sequence). V shed 1 base and J 4 bases; nucleotides not matched to a gene: 12. The CDR3 loop spans 17 amino acids. The CDR3 DNA follows: TGTGCCAGCAGCCAAGTCCGGGGTACGGGACAGCTCTATGGCTACACCTTC. Its translation is CASSQVRGTGQLYGYTF.

The chain has TRBV12-3 or TRBV12-4 and TRBJ2-7, with a weak D call TRBD2 (5 bases). V gave up 3 bases and J gave up 3 bases, with 12 bases separating them. The CDR3 covers 14 residues. The CDR3 coding sequence is TGTGCCAGCAGTTTGCGTCGGGAAGTCTACGAGCAGTACTTC. Its protein is CASSLRREVYEQYF.

V gene TRBV20-1 combines with J gene TRBJ2-1; perhaps D is TRBD1 or TRBD2 (5 bases each). Trimming removed 2 bases from V and 3 bases from J, with 11 bases in between. The CDR3 loop spans 14 amino acids. Germline assignment: CDR1 DFQATT and CDR2 SNEGSKA (reference sequence). The CDR3 nucleotides are TGCAGTGCTAGAAACCGGGACCACTACAATGAGCAGTTCTTC. This gives the protein CSARNRDHYNEQFF.

This chain connects TRBV14 to TRBJ2-1; no clear D gene. The length of the CDR3 is 13 residues. From germline, CDR1 is SGHDN and CDR2 FVKESK. V gave up 3 bases and J gave up 4 bases, with 7 bases separating them. The CDR3, as DNA: TGTGCCAGCAGCCAGTTGACATACAATGAGCAGTTCTTC. Protein: CASSQLTYNEQFF.

With respect to this clonotype: The junction shows a germline mismatch at one end, possibly a read error. This rearrangement joins TRBV13 to TRBJ2-7, with D hard to call. The germline gives CDR1 PRHDT, CDR2 FYEKMQ (reference sequence). There are 12 residues in the CDR3. The CDR3 DNA reads TGTGTCAGCAGCATTCGTGCCTACGAGCAGTACTTC. Its protein product is CVSSIRAYEQYF.

This clonotype was observed many times. CDR3 bases: TGTGCCAGCAGTTTCACTCAAGAGACCCAGTACTTC. Translating gives CASSFTQETQYF. The V gene is TRBV7-9, the J gene TRBJ2-5; no reliable D call. The germline V gene encodes CDR1 SEHNR and CDR2 FQNEAQ (reference sequence). With 6 bases removed from V and 2 bases from J, the gap between germline ends came to 7 bases. The CDR3 length is 12 residues.

V and J are TRBV19 and TRBJ2-4; the D gene is possibly TRBD1 (5 bases). V lost 7 bases, J lost 0 bases, and 10 bases lay in between. CDR1 is LNHDA and CDR2 is SQIVND in the germline V gene (reference sequence). The CDR3 extends over 14 amino acids. The DNA of the CDR3 is TGTGCCAGTAATTCAGGGCTAGCCAAAAACATTCAGTACTTC. It specifies CASNSGLAKNIQYF.

The chain joins TRBV6-1 to TRBJ2-5, with TRBD2 matching 13 bases. J was trimmed by 2 bases and V by 7 bases; bases with no gene match: 16. The length of the CDR3 is 19 residues. Germline values: CDR1 MNHNS, CDR2 SASEGT. CDR3 protein: CASKGRSWTSGRIQETQYF. The DNA of the CDR3 is TGTGCCAGCAAAGGTCGTAGTTGGACTAGCGGGAGAATACAAGAGACCCAGTACTTC.

The V and J genes are TRBV28 and TRBJ2-7; weak D call: TRBD1 (5 bases). Trimming removed 4 bases at V and 2 bases at J, with 12 bases between. The CDR3 consists of 14 residues. Looked up from germline, CDR1 is MDHEN and CDR2 is SYDVKM. The CDR3 reads CASSSTAFTYEQYF. The CDR3 bases are TGTGCCAGCAGTTCGACAGCCTTCACCTACGAGCAGTACTTC. The whole variable domain, remainder taken from reference TRBV28 and TRBJ2-7, is DVKVTQSSRYLVKRTGEKVFLECVQDMDHENMFWYRQDPGLGLRLIYFSYDVKMKEKGDIPEGYSVSREKKERFSLILESASTNQTSMYLCASSSTAFTYEQYFGPGTRLTVT.

This chain uses TRBV29-1 with TRBJ2-2; TRBD2 matches 7 bases. The CDR3 has 13 residues. Unmatched junction bases numbered 6, after V lost 5 bases and J lost 6 bases. Germline V lookup: CDR1 SQVTM, CDR2 ANQGSEA. Written as DNA, the CDR3 is TGCAGCGTTCGACCGGCGGGGGCCGGGGAGCTGTTTTTT. Translating gives CSVRPAGAGELFF.

This clonotype was detected only a few times. This rearrangement joins TRBV5-1 to TRBJ2-3, with 7 nucleotides matching TRBD1. After removal of 4 bases from V and 4 bases from J, the junction contained 3 bases not matched to a gene. CDR3 length: 13 residues. CDR1 is SGHRS and CDR2 is YFSETQ in the germline V gene. CDR3 sequence: CASSIGTADTQYF. CDR3 DNA sequence: TGCGCCAGCAGCATCGGGACAGCAGATACGCAGTATTTT. Full variable domain (missing parts from reference TRBV5-1 and TRBJ2-3): KAGVTQTPRYLIKTRGQQVTLSCSPISGHRSVSWYQQTPGQGLQFLFEYFSETQRNKGNFPGRFSGRQFSNSRSEMNVSTLELGDSALYLCASSIGTADTQYFGPGTRLTVL.